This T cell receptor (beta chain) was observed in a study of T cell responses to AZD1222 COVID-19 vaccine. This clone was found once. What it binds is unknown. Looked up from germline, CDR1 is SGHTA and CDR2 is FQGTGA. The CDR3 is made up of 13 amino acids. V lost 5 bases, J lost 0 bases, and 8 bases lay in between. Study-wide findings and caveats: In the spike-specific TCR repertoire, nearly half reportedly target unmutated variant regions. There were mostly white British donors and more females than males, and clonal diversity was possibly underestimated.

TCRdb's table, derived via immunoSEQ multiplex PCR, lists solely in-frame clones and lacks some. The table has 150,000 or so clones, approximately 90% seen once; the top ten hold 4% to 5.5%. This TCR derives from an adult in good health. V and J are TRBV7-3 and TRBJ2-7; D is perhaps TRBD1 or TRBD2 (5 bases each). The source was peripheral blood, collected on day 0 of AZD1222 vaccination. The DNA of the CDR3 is TGTGCCAGCAGCCTGGGACCCTCCTACGAGCAGTACTTC. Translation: CASSLGPSYEQYF.